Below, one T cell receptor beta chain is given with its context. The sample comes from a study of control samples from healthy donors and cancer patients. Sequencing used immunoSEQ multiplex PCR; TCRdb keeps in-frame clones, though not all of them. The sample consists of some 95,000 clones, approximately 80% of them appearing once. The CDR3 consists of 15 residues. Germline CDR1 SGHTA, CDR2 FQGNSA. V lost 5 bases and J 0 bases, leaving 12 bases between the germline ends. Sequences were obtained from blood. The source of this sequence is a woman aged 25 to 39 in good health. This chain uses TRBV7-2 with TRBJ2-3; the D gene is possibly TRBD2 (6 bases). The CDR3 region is CASSLAGFSTDTQYF. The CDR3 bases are TGTGCCAGCAGCCTGGCGGGGTTTAGCACAGATACGCAGTATTTT.